Below, one T cell receptor (beta chain) is given with its context. Its antigen is as yet unknown. This sample is drawn from a study of shared clonotypes between healthy human individuals. Study observations and caveats: Sorted-subset samples were not fully sequenced, rarefaction indicated.

The donors, healthy adults who were HIV-negative, had experienced no recent acute infections or vaccinations. All participating donors were Caucasian adults from Nashville, Tennessee. Here immunoSEQ multiplex PCR was the method, and the copy in TCRdb shows in-frame clones only, minus some. Among approximately 1,500,000 clones listed, 95% to 99% were seen once. Sequencing was carried out using naive CD4+ T cells sorted from blood. The sample's subset: CD45RA+ positively selected. The sequence was collected from a man younger than 40 in good health.

The CDR3 DNA follows: TGTGCCACCAGCAGAGATCCCTTTGCGGATAACAATGAGCAGTTCTTC. Amino acids: CATSRDPFADNNEQFF. The rearrangement links TRBV15 to TRBJ2-1; D not resolved. V was clipped by 0 bases and J by 5 bases, with 14 bases between them. Germline V gene data show CDR1 as LNHNV and CDR2 as YYDKDF (reference sequence). This CDR3 has 16 residues. Together with reference TRBV15 and TRBJ2-1, the CDR3 gives the full variable domain: DAMVIQNPRYQVTQFGKPVTLSCSQTLNHNVMYWYQQKSSQAPKLLFHYYDKDFNNEADTPDNFQSRRPNTSFCFLDIRSPGLGDTAMYLCATSRDPFADNNEQFFGPGTRLTVL.